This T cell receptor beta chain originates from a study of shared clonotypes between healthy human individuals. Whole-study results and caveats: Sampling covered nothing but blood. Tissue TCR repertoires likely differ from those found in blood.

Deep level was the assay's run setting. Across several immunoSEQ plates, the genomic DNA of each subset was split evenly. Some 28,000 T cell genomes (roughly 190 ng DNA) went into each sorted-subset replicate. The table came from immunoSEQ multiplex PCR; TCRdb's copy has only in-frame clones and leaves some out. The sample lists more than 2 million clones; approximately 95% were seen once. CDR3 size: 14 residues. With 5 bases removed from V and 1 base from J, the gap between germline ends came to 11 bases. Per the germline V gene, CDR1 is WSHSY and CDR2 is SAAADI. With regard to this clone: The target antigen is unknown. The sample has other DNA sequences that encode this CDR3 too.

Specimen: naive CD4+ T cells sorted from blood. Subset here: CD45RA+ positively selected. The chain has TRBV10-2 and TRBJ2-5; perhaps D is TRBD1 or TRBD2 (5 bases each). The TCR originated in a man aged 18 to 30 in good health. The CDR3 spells CASSQWDGQETQYF. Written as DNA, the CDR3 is TGCGCCAGCAGTCAATGGGACGGCCAAGAGACCCAGTACTTC.